These T cell receptor beta chains were read from a single sample in a study of cytomegalovirus exposure and HLA in healthy donors. Assay used: immunoSEQ multiplex PCR; TCRdb lists only in-frame clones, some missing. The data show over 110,000 clones, around nine tenths seen once. The material sequenced was PBMCs. These receptors were obtained from a man between 18 and 35 years old in good health and CMV-seropositive. CDR3s include the opening cysteine and the closing phenylalanine or tryptophan.

v_call: TRBV6-5
j_call: TRBJ1-3
cdr3_aa: CARREVTGNTIYF

v_call: TRBV19
j_call: TRBJ1-3
cdr3_aa: CASSRQGSGNTIYF

v_call: TRBV13
j_call: TRBJ1-1
cdr3_aa: CASSLARNTEAFF

v_call: TRBV2
j_call: TRBJ2-5
cdr3_aa: CASSYGHYTQETQYF

v_call: TRBV15
j_call: TRBJ1-1
cdr3_aa: CATSRGQGHTEAFF

v_call: TRBV2
j_call: TRBJ1-4
cdr3_aa: CASSINPADRAEKLFF

v_call: TRBV4-1
j_call: TRBJ2-1
cdr3_aa: CASSQGRASSYNEQFF

v_call: TRBV5-4
j_call: TRBJ2-7
cdr3_aa: CASSLGGTSGRGYEQYF

v_call: TRBV2
j_call: TRBJ2-5
cdr3_aa: CASRLAEGETQYF

v_call: TRBV5-1
j_call: TRBJ1-1
cdr3_aa: CASSWDSRGTEAFF

v_call: TRBV2
j_call: TRBJ1-2
cdr3_aa: CASTLTSTLTRGYTF

v_call: TRBV15
j_call: TRBJ1-1
cdr3_aa: CATSRFGENTEAFF

v_call: TRBV13
j_call: TRBJ2-7
cdr3_aa: CASSLIDRPYEQYF

v_call: TRBV7-8
j_call: TRBJ1-2
cdr3_aa: CASSYGYGYTF

v_call: TRBV6-5
j_call: TRBJ2-3
cdr3_aa: CATRDSEADTQYF

v_call: TRBV7-8
j_call: TRBJ2-1
cdr3_aa: CASSLPLVAGNEQFF

v_call: TRBV6-6
j_call: TRBJ1-5
cdr3_aa: CASTIGPGHYNQPQHF

v_call: TRBV2
j_call: TRBJ1-6
cdr3_aa: CASSGTGGRSPLHF

v_call: TRBV27
j_call: TRBJ1-5
cdr3_aa: CASSLEAGRNQPQHF

v_call: TRBV2
j_call: TRBJ1-2
cdr3_aa: CASSVSGVYGYTF

v_call: TRBV5-8
j_call: TRBJ1-6
cdr3_aa: CASRFRGDNSPLHF

v_call: TRBV30
j_call: TRBJ1-4
cdr3_aa: CAWSVHKPRRGKLFF

v_call: TRBV6-5
j_call: TRBJ1-3
cdr3_aa: CASSYRRGRNTIYF

v_call: TRBV14
j_call: TRBJ1-5
cdr3_aa: CASSQGPDSNQPQHF

v_call: TRBV20-1
j_call: TRBJ1-1
cdr3_aa: CSAIDSTEAFF

v_call: TRBV5-1
j_call: TRBJ2-3
cdr3_aa: CASSGNSGVGTDTQYF

v_call: TRBV7-9
j_call: TRBJ2-2
cdr3_aa: CASSLGTSGSAGELFF

v_call: TRBV18
j_call: TRBJ2-7
cdr3_aa: CASSQGTGSYEQYF

v_call: TRBV7-6
j_call: TRBJ2-7
cdr3_aa: CASSLGSGPYEQYF